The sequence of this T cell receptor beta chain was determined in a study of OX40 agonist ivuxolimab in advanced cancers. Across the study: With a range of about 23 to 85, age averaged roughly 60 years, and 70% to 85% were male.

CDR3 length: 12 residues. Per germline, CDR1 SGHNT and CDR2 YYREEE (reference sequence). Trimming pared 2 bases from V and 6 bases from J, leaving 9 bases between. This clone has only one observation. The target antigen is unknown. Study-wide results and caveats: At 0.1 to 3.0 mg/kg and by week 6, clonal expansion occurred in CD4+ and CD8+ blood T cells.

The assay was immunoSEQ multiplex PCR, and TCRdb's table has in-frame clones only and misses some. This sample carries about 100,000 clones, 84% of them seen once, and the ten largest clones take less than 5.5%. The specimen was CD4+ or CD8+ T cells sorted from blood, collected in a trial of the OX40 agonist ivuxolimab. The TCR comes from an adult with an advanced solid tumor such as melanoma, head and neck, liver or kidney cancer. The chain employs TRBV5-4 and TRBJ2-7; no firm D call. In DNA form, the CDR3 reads TGTGCCAGCAGCTTCGGGCAGCTCGAGCAGTACTTC. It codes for CASSFGQLEQYF.